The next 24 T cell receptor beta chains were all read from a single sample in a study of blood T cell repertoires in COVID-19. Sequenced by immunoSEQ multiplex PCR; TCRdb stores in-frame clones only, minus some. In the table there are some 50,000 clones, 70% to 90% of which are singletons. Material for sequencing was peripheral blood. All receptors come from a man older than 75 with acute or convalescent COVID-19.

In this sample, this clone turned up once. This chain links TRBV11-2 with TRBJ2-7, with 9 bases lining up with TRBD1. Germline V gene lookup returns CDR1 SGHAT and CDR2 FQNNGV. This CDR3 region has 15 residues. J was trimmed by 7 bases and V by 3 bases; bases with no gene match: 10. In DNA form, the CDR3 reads TGTGCCAGCAGCTTCCGGGACAGGGTTTCGGGGGAGCAGTACTTC. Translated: CASSFRDRVSGEQYF.

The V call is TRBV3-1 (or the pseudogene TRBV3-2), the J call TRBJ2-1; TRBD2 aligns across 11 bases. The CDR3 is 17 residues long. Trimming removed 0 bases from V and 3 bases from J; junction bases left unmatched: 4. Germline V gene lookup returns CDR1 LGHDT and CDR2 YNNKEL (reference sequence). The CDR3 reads CASSQERLAGNYNEQFF. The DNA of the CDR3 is TGTGCCAGCAGCCAAGAGCGACTAGCGGGGAACTACAATGAGCAGTTCTTC.

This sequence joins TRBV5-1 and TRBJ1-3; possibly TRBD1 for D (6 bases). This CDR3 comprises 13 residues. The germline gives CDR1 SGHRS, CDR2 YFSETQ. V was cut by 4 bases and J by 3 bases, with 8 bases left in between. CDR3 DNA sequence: TGCGCCAGCAGCCCGACAGGTGGAAACACCATATATTTT. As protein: CASSPTGGNTIYF. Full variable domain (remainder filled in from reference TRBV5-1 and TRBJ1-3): KAGVTQTPRYLIKTRGQQVTLSCSPISGHRSVSWYQQTPGQGLQFLFEYFSETQRNKGNFPGRFSGRQFSNSRSEMNVSTLELGDSALYLCASSPTGGNTIYFGEGSWLTVV.

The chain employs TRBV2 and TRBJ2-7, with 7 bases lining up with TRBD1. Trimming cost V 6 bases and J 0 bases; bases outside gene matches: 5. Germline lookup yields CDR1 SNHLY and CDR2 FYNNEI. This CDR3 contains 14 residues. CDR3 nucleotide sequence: TGTGCCAGCAGCGGAAGGACAGGCTCCTACGAGCAGTACTTC. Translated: CASSGRTGSYEQYF.

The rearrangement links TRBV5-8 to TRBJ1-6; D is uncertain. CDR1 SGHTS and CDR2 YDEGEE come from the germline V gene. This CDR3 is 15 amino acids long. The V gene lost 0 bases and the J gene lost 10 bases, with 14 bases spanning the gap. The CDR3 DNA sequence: TGTGCCAGCAGCTTGGAATTTCGGGGAACCTCACCCCTCCACTTT. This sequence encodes CASSLEFRGTSPLHF.

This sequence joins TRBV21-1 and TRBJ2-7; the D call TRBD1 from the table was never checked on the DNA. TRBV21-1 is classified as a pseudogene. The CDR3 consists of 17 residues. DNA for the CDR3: TGTGCCAGCAGCAAAAGCATCTCGGGGACAGGACCCTACGAGCAGTACTTC. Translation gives CASSKSISGTGPYEQYF.

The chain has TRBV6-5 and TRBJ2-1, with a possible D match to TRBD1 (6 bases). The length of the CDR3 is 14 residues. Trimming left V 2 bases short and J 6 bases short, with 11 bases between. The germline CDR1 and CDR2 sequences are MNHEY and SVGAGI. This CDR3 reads CASSYNRVGNEQFF. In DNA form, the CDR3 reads TGTGCCAGCAGTTACAACAGGGTTGGCAATGAGCAGTTCTTC.

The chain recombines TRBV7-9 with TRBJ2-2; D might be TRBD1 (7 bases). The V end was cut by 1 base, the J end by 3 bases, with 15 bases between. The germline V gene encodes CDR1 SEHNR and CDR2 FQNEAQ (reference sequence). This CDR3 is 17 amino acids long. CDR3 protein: CASSLGARGDDTGELFF. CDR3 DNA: TGTGCCAGCAGCTTAGGAGCCAGGGGGGACGACACCGGGGAGCTGTTTTTT.

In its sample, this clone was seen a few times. CDR3 nucleotides: TGTGCCAGCAGTTTCCAGGGAGATACGCAGTATTTT. Amino acid sequence: CASSFQGDTQYF. The V gene is TRBV6-5, the J gene TRBJ2-3, with a weak D call TRBD1 (5 bases). From germline, CDR1 is MNHEY and CDR2 SVGAGI. V lost 4 bases and J 5 bases, leaving 7 bases between the germline ends. The CDR3 covers 12 residues.

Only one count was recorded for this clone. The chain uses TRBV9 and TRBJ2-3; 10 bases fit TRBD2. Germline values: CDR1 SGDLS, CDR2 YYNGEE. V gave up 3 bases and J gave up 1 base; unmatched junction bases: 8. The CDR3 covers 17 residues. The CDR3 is CASSAPGLARGTDTQYF. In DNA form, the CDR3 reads TGTGCCAGCAGCGCCCCGGGACTAGCGAGGGGCACAGATACGCAGTATTTT.

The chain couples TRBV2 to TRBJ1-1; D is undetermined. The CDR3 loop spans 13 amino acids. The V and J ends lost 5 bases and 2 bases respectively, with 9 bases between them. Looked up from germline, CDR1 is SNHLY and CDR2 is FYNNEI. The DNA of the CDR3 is TGTGCCAGCAGTAAGGAGAAAAACACTGAAGCTTTCTTT. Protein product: CASSKEKNTEAFF.

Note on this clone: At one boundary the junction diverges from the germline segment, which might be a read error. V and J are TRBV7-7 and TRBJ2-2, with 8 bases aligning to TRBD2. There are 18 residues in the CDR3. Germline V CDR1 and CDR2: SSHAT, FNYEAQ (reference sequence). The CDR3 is CASSYLGAAGGKPGELFF. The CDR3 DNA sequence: TGTGCTAGCAGCTACCTTGGTGCCGCGGGGGGCAAACCCGGGGAGCTGTTTTTT. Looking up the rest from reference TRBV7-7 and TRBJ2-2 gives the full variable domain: GAGVSQSPRYKVTKRGQDVTLRCDPISSHATLYWYQQALGQGPEFLTYFNYEAQPDKSGLPSDRFSAERPEGSISTLTIQRTEQRDSAMYRCASSYLGAAGGKPGELFFGEGSRLTVL.

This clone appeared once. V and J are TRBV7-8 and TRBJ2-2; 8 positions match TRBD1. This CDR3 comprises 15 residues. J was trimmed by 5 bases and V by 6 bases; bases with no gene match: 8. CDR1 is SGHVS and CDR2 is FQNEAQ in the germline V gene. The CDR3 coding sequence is TGTGCCAGCAGATCCGACAGGGGCCTTACCGGGGAGCTGTTTTTT. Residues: CASRSDRGLTGELFF.

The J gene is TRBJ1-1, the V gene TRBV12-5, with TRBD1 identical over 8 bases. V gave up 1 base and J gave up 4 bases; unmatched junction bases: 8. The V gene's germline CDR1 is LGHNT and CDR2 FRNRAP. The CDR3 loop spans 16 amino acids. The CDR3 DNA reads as TGTGCTAGTGGTTTGGACGCGACAGGGGCGGTCACTGAAGCTTTCTTT. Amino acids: CASGLDATGAVTEAFF.

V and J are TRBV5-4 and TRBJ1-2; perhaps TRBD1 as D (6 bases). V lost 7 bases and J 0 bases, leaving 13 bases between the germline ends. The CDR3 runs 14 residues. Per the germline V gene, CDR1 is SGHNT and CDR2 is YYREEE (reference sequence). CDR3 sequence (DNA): TGTGCCAGCGTTTCAGGGGCCTCTAACTATGGCTACACCTTC. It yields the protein CASVSGASNYGYTF.

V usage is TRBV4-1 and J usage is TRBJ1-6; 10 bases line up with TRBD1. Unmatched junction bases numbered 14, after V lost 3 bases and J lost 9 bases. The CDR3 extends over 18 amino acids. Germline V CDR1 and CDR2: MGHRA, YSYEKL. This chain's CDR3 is CASSHPLGGTGAGSPLHF. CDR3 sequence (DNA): TGCGCCAGCAGCCACCCCCTCGGCGGGACAGGGGCAGGTTCACCCCTCCACTTT.

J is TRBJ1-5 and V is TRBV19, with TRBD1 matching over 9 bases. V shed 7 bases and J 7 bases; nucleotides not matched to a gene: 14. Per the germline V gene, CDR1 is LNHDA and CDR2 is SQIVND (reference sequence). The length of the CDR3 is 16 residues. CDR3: CASKPLDRGVEQPQHF. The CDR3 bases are TGTGCCAGTAAGCCTTTGGACAGGGGAGTTGAACAGCCCCAGCATTTT.

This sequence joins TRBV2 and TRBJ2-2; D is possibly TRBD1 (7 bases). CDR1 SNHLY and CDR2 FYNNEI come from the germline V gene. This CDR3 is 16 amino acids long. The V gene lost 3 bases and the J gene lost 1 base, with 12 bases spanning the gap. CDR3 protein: CASSDPRGENTGELFF. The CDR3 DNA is TGTGCCAGCAGTGACCCCAGGGGGGAGAACACCGGGGAGCTGTTTTTT.

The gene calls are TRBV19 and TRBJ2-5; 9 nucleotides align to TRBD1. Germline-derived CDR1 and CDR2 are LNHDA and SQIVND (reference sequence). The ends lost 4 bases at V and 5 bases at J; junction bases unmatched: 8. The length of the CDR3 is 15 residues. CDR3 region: CASSNRQGGVETQYF. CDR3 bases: TGTGCCAGTAGTAACCGACAGGGGGGGGTGGAGACCCAGTACTTC.

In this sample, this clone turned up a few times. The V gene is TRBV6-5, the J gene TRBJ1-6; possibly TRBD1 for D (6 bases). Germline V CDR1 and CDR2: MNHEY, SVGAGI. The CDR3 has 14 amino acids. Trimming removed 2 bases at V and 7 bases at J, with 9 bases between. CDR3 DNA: TGTGCCAGCAGTTACGGGCAGGGGAATTCACCCCTCCACTTT. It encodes CASSYGQGNSPLHF.

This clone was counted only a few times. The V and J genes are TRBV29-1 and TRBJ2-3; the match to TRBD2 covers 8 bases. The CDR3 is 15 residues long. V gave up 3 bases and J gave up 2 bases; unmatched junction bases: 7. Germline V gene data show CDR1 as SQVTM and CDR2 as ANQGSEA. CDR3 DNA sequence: TGCAGCGTTGAGGTAGCGGGGACGAACACAGATACGCAGTATTTT. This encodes CSVEVAGTNTDTQYF.

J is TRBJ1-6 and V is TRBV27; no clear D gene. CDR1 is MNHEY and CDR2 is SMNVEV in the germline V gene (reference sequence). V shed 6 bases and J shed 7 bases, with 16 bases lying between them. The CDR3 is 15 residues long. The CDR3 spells CASRTPGLRNSPLHF. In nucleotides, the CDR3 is TGTGCCAGCAGAACCCCCGGGTTGAGGAATTCACCCCTCCACTTT.

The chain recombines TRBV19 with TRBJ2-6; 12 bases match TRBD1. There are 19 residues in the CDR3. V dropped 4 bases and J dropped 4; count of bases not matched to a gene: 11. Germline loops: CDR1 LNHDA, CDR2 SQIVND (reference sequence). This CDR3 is CASSTTSGTGGQGANVLTF. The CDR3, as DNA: TGTGCCAGTAGTACCACATCCGGGACAGGGGGCCAGGGGGCCAACGTCCTGACTTTC.

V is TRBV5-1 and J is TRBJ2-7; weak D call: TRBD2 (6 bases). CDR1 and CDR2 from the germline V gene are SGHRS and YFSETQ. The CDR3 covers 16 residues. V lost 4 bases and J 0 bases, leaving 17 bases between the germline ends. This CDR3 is CASSPEGGLASYEQYF. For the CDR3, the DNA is TGCGCCAGCAGCCCCGAGGGAGGTCTAGCCTCCTACGAGCAGTACTTC.